Presented here are 29 T cell receptor beta chains from one specimen sequenced in a study of shared clonotypes between healthy human individuals. TCRdb's copy holds only in-frame clones and misses some; the assay was immunoSEQ multiplex PCR. In the table there are roughly 2.5 million clones, 90% to 95% of which are singletons. The sequenced sample consisted of naive CD4+ T cells sorted from blood. The subset is: CD45RA+ positively selected. The receptors come from a man younger than 35 in good health.

The V and J genes are TRBV10-2 and TRBJ2-4; D might be TRBD1 or TRBD2, each matching 7 bases. Germline V gives CDR1 WSHSY, CDR2 SAAADI. Trimming removed 7 bases at V and 5 bases at J, with 12 bases between. The CDR3 is made up of 13 amino acids. Here the CDR3 DNA reads TGCGCCAGCAAGGGGGCGGGGGAAAACATTCAGTACTTC. Translating gives CASKGAGENIQYF.

The gene calls are TRBV14 and TRBJ2-5; 12 bases fit TRBD2. The CDR3 spans 15 residues. The V gene end was trimmed by 4 bases and the J gene end by 3 bases; junction bases not matched to a gene: 3. Germline V CDR1 and CDR2: SGHDN, FVKESK. The CDR3 nucleotides are TGTGCCAGCAGCCTAAGACTAGCGGGAGAAGAGACCCAGTACTTC. Its translation is CASSLRLAGEETQYF.

The rearrangement links TRBV30 to TRBJ1-1; perhaps TRBD1 as D (5 bases). The CDR3 has 14 residues. Trimming took 4 bases from V and 1 from J, leaving 13 bases between them. Germline lookup yields CDR1 GTSNPN and CDR2 SVGIG (reference sequence). CDR3: CAWTPGRENTEAFF. The CDR3 bases are TGTGCCTGGACGCCAGGGAGGGAGAACACTGAAGCTTTCTTT.

The CDR3 spells CASSLLSKGEGSPLHF. CDR3 nucleotide sequence: TGTGCCAGCAGCTTGCTGTCGAAGGGGGAAGGTTCACCCCTCCACTTT. The rearrangement links TRBV5-6 to TRBJ1-6, with D perhaps TRBD1 (6 bases). V dropped 1 base and J dropped 9 bases, with 17 bases sitting between them. The germline V gene has CDR1 SGHDT and CDR2 YYEEEE. This CDR3 is built from 16 residues.

This clone was counted once. J is TRBJ1-1 and V is TRBV5-1, with 8 nucleotides matching TRBD1. Germline loops: CDR1 SGHRS, CDR2 YFSETQ. Losses at the gene ends were 3 bases for V and 1 base for J; bases not matched to a gene: 8. The CDR3 sequence is 16 residues long. CDR3 in amino acids: CASSSGQGRANTEAFF. As DNA, the CDR3 is TGCGCCAGCAGCTCCGGACAGGGCAGGGCGAACACTGAAGCTTTCTTT.

As to this clone: The sample contains more than one DNA sequence encoding this CDR3. The gene calls are TRBV19 and TRBJ2-7; possibly TRBD2 for D (5 bases). The V and J ends lost 1 base and 0 bases respectively, with 10 bases between them. The CDR3 is made up of 15 amino acids. The germline gives CDR1 LNHDA, CDR2 SQIVND (reference sequence). The chain's CDR3 is CASSIVGSGSYEQYF. CDR3 nucleotide sequence: TGTGCCAGTAGTATAGTGGGCAGCGGCTCCTACGAGCAGTACTTC.

J is TRBJ1-6 and V is TRBV6-6; D gene unclear. Germline assignment: CDR1 MNHNY and CDR2 SVGAGI (reference sequence). Trimming pared 6 bases from V and 9 bases from J, leaving 12 bases between. CDR3 size: 13 residues. DNA of the CDR3: TGTGCCAGCAGCGCTATCGTGGGTTCACCCCTCCACTTT. Its translation: CASSAIVGSPLHF.

The V gene is TRBV7-8, the J gene TRBJ2-1; TRBD2 agrees at 14 bases. With 0 bases clipped from V and 2 bases from J, the junction kept 3 bases outside the gene matches. The CDR3 extends over 18 amino acids. The germline V gene has CDR1 SGHVS and CDR2 FQNEAQ. The CDR3 loop is CASSLAGLAGGPYNEQFF. The CDR3, as DNA: TGTGCCAGCAGCTTAGCTGGACTAGCGGGGGGCCCCTACAATGAGCAGTTCTTC.

This clone was recorded only once. The chain uses TRBV28 and TRBJ2-7, with 9 bases fitting TRBD2. With V trimmed by 7 bases and J by 7 bases, 11 bases remained unmatched. Germline-derived CDR1 and CDR2 are MDHEN and SYDVKM. This CDR3 is built from 14 residues. In DNA form, the CDR3 reads TGTGCCAGCATCTCTGCGGGGGGGAGCCGGGAGCAGTACTTC. Translation: CASISAGGSREQYF.

The chain carries TRBV19 and TRBJ1-1, with 7 nucleotides matching TRBD1. V lost 5 bases to trimming and J lost 6 bases; unmatched junction nucleotides: 12. Germline V gene data show CDR1 as LNHDA and CDR2 as SQIVND (reference sequence). The CDR3 totals 15 residues. As DNA, the CDR3 is TGTGCCAGTAGTCCGGGGACAGCCCCGGTGGCTGAAGCTTTCTTT. Encoded protein: CASSPGTAPVAEAFF.

V usage is TRBV7-9 and J usage is TRBJ2-7, with TRBD1 identical over 9 bases. With 5 bases clipped from V and 6 bases from J, the junction kept 17 bases outside the gene matches. Per the germline V gene, CDR1 is SEHNR and CDR2 is FQNEAQ (reference sequence). CDR3 length: 17 amino acids. For the CDR3, the DNA is TGTGCCAGCAGCCCAGGGACAGGGCCCACCCTCGGGAGCGAGCAGTACTTC. It yields the protein CASSPGTGPTLGSEQYF.

Regarding this clone: At the DNA level, this CDR3 is encoded by other sequences in the same sample as well. This chain connects TRBV18 to TRBJ2-5, with unresolved D. V lost 0 bases and J lost 2, with 7 bases in between. The CDR3 covers 14 residues. From germline, CDR1 is KGHSH and CDR2 LQKENI. The CDR3 DNA reads TGTGCCAGCTCACCACCCCCCGGGCAAGAGACCCAGTACTTC. Protein sequence: CASSPPPGQETQYF.

In this sample, this clone turned up a few times. As DNA, the CDR3 is TGTGCCAGCAGCCTTAAACAGGGGAAGAGTCAGCCCCAGCATTTT. Translation gives CASSLKQGKSQPQHF. The chain has TRBV12-1 and TRBJ1-5; TRBD1 reflects the table's D call only, with no check against the DNA. TRBV12-1 is flagged as a pseudogene. This CDR3 contains 15 residues.

The chain uses TRBV5-4 and TRBJ2-1; a weak D match, TRBD2 (5 bases). V shed 4 bases and J shed 9 bases, with 20 bases lying between them. Germline lookup yields CDR1 SGHNT and CDR2 YYREEE (reference sequence). The CDR3 loop spans 15 amino acids. This CDR3 is CASSAKVGGGPEQFF. The CDR3 nucleotides are TGTGCCAGCAGCGCTAAGGTGGGTGGAGGTCCTGAGCAGTTCTTC.

The chain uses TRBV5-1 and TRBJ1-1, with 8 positions matching TRBD1. The CDR3 consists of 15 residues. The germline CDR1 and CDR2 sequences are SGHRS and YFSETQ. Trimming at V came to 4 bases and at J to 4 bases, leaving 9 bases not matched to a gene. In DNA form, the CDR3 reads TGCGCCAGCAGCAAGACAGGGGAGCGAGTCACTGAAGCTTTCTTT. The encoded protein is CASSKTGERVTEAFF.

V gene TRBV4-1 combines with J gene TRBJ1-5, with a possible D match to TRBD1 (5 bases). Germline lookup yields CDR1 MGHRA and CDR2 YSYEKL. The CDR3 has 15 residues. Trimming cost V 0 bases and J 6 bases, with 12 bases left between them. CDR3 sequence reads: CASSQDWGGSQPQHF. The CDR3, as DNA: TGCGCCAGCAGCCAAGATTGGGGGGGAAGTCAGCCCCAGCATTTT.

The J gene is TRBJ1-5, the V gene TRBV5-1, with D possibly TRBD1 on 5 matching bases. Germline lookup yields CDR1 SGHRS and CDR2 YFSETQ. V dropped 2 bases and J dropped 7 bases, with 10 bases sitting between them. The CDR3 spans 13 residues. The CDR3 spells CASSFGGDQPQHF. CDR3 DNA sequence: TGCGCCAGCAGCTTTGGAGGGGACCAGCCCCAGCATTTT.

The chain employs TRBV28 and TRBJ1-2; D unresolved. V was shortened by 5 bases and J by 4 bases, with 14 bases between the two germline ends. The CDR3 loop spans 14 amino acids. CDR1 MDHEN and CDR2 SYDVKM come from the germline V gene. The CDR3 DNA is TGTGCCAGCAGTCCCTCGGAAAAAGGCTATGGCTACACCTTC. Its translation is CASSPSEKGYGYTF.

Only one count was recorded for this clone. At one end the junction does not follow the germline gene, possibly because of a read error. The chain uses TRBV7-7 and TRBJ2-3; 8 bases match TRBD2. The CDR3 has 15 amino acids. Germline V gene lookup returns CDR1 SSHAT and CDR2 FNYEAQ (reference sequence). CDR3 nucleotide sequence: TGTGCTAGCAGCACGGGACTAGGGAACACAGATACGCAGTATTTT. This gives the protein CASSTGLGNTDTQYF.

The chain combines TRBV5-6 with TRBJ1-1, with a weak D call TRBD1 (6 bases). The CDR3 sequence is 17 residues long. Germline assignment: CDR1 SGHDT and CDR2 YYEEEE. The ends were cut back, 1 base at V and 1 base at J, with 17 bases in the middle. CDR3 protein: CASSLHDTGSWNTEAFF. The CDR3 coding sequence is TGTGCCAGCAGCTTGCATGATACAGGGTCATGGAACACTGAAGCTTTCTTT.

CDR3 protein: CSPLPTGVIVGEQFF. In DNA, the CDR3 is TGCAGCCCCCTCCCAACGGGGGTTATTGTGGGTGAGCAGTTCTTC. This sequence joins TRBV29-1 and TRBJ2-1; tentatively, D is TRBD2 (6 bases). Trimming took off 8 bases at V and 9 bases at J, with 26 bases between the two ends. The V gene's germline CDR1 is SQVTM and CDR2 ANQGSEA. This CDR3 is 15 amino acids long.

The genes are TRBV19 and TRBJ1-1; D not resolved. CDR3 length: 13 amino acids. The V end was cut by 0 bases, the J end by 11 bases, with 13 bases between. Germline loops: CDR1 LNHDA, CDR2 SQIVND (reference sequence). CDR3 residues: CASSIDPGLAAFF. The DNA of the CDR3 is TGTGCCAGTAGTATAGATCCGGGCTTAGCGGCTTTCTTT. Based on the CDR3 plus reference TRBV19 and TRBJ1-1, the full variable domain is DGGITQSPKYLFRKEGQNVTLSCEQNLNHDAMYWYRQDPGQGLRLIYYSQIVNDFQKGDIAEGYSVSREKKESFPLTVTSAQKNPTAFYLCASSIDPGLAAFFGQGTRLTVV.

The J gene is TRBJ1-2, the V gene TRBV19, with a tentative D call TRBD1 (5 bases). Germline V gene lookup returns CDR1 LNHDA and CDR2 SQIVND (reference sequence). CDR3 length: 14 residues. Trimming removed 5 bases at V and 4 bases at J, with 14 bases between. The DNA for the CDR3 is TGTGCCAGTAGTCCAGCCGGGGGATCCTATGGCTACACCTTC. Translating it yields CASSPAGGSYGYTF.

This sequence joins TRBV27 and TRBJ2-5; D is unresolved. TRBJ2-7 explains the end of the DNA better; the J call may be wrong. Germline V gives CDR1 MNHEY, CDR2 SMNVEV (reference sequence). The CDR3 has 14 amino acids. For the CDR3, the DNA is TGTGCCAGCACCTCTCGAGGACCCCCCTACGAGCAGTACTTC. The encoded protein is CASTSRGPPYEQYF.

The genes are TRBV6-5 and TRBJ2-7; 7 nucleotides agree with TRBD1. J gave up 3 bases and V 5 bases, and 10 bases lay outside the gene matches. Germline-derived CDR1 and CDR2 are MNHEY and SVGAGI. This CDR3 comprises 15 residues. The chain's CDR3 is CASSSPGQSLYEQYF. The CDR3 DNA sequence: TGTGCCAGCAGTAGCCCGGGACAGAGTCTCTACGAGCAGTACTTC.

V gene TRBV7-6 combines with J gene TRBJ2-7; perhaps D is TRBD1 or TRBD2 (5 bases each). V lost 3 bases to trimming and J lost 7 bases, with 16 bases between them. The germline CDR1 and CDR2 sequences are SGHVS and FNYEAQ. The CDR3 covers 14 residues. CDR3 in amino acids: CASSLDRGGWEQYF. CDR3 DNA sequence: TGTGCCAGCAGCTTGGACCGGGGCGGCTGGGAGCAGTACTTC.

This chain joins TRBV9 and TRBJ1-4; D uncertain. V was shortened by 3 bases and J by 10 bases, with 16 bases between the two germline ends. The CDR3 sequence is 14 residues long. Germline V gene lookup returns CDR1 SGDLS and CDR2 YYNGEE. Here the CDR3 reads CASSAGRAGGKLFF. The CDR3 DNA is TGTGCCAGCAGCGCCGGTAGGGCTGGTGGAAAACTGTTTTTT.

The J gene is TRBJ2-7, the V gene TRBV6-5; 7 bases map to TRBD1. Germline values: CDR1 MNHEY, CDR2 SVGAGI. Trimming at V came to 2 bases and at J to 3 bases, leaving 7 bases not matched to a gene. The CDR3 consists of 15 residues. The CDR3 region is CASSYLGTADYEQYF. For the CDR3, the DNA is TGTGCCAGCAGTTACCTCGGGACAGCCGACTACGAGCAGTACTTC.

The chain links TRBV4-3 to TRBJ1-5; D call uncertain. The CDR3 sequence is 14 residues long. With 0 bases removed from V and 7 bases from J, the gap between germline ends came to 10 bases. Germline V lookup: CDR1 LGHNA, CDR2 YSLEER. For the CDR3, the DNA is TGCGCCAGCAGCCAAGATCAAGGAAAACAGCCCCAGCATTTT. This codes for CASSQDQGKQPQHF.